A single sample gave rise to the 19 T cell receptor beta chains below, sequenced in a study of T cell responses to AZD1222 COVID-19 vaccine. The repertoire was sequenced with immunoSEQ multiplex PCR; TCRdb's copy has only in-frame clones and lacks some. The profile shows approximately 46,000 clones, over 85% of them singletons. The material sequenced was peripheral blood, taken 28 days after the second AZD1222 dose. These receptors were taken from an adult who received the AZD1222 COVID-19 vaccine.

J is TRBJ2-5 and V is TRBV5-1; the D gene is possibly TRBD2 (6 bases). Germline lookup yields CDR1 SGHRS and CDR2 YFSETQ. The ends were cut back, 4 bases at V and 2 bases at J, with 15 bases in the middle. The length of the CDR3 is 15 residues. CDR3 sequence: CASSPGGTQQETQYF. DNA of the CDR3: TGCGCCAGCAGCCCTGGAGGGACTCAACAAGAGACCCAGTACTTC. Full variable domain (rest looked up from reference TRBV5-1 and TRBJ2-5): KAGVTQTPRYLIKTRGQQVTLSCSPISGHRSVSWYQQTPGQGLQFLFEYFSETQRNKGNFPGRFSGRQFSNSRSEMNVSTLELGDSALYLCASSPGGTQQETQYFGPGTRLLVL.

V is TRBV19 and J is TRBJ1-2, with a weak D call TRBD1 (6 bases). Germline CDR1 LNHDA, CDR2 SQIVND (reference sequence). The CDR3 sequence is 13 residues long. Deletions cut 5 bases from V and 5 bases from J, with 12 bases between. The DNA of the CDR3 is TGTGCCAGTAGTCTAAACAGGGATTATGGCTACACCTTC. Translated: CASSLNRDYGYTF.

The chain uses TRBV28 and TRBJ2-3; 12 bases are shared with TRBD1. The CDR3 is 16 residues long. The junction had 11 bases not matched to a gene; V was cut back by 5 bases and J by 8 bases. Germline V gene data show CDR1 as MDHEN and CDR2 as SYDVKM. The CDR3 spells CASSPTLGQGATTQYF. The CDR3 nucleotides read TGTGCCAGCAGTCCAACCTTGGGACAGGGGGCAACTACGCAGTATTTT.

This chain uses TRBV4-3 with TRBJ2-1, with D hard to call. Germline-derived CDR1 and CDR2 are LGHNA and YSLEER. Trimming cost V 1 base and J 0 bases, with 10 bases left between them. The CDR3 consists of 16 residues. The CDR3 sequence is CASSQAAQSSYNEQFF. The CDR3 nucleotides read TGCGCCAGCAGCCAAGCCGCTCAGAGCTCCTACAATGAGCAGTTCTTC.

The chain has TRBV3-1 (or the pseudogene TRBV3-2) and TRBJ1-1; D not resolved. The V gene's germline CDR1 is LGHDT and CDR2 YNNKEL (reference sequence). Deletions cut 3 bases from V and 11 bases from J, with 10 bases between. CDR3 length: 11 residues. This CDR3 reads CASSQGSAAFF. The CDR3 DNA reads TGTGCCAGCAGCCAGGGTTCTGCCGCTTTCTTT.

In the case of this clone: Compared with germline, one end of the junction differs, possibly owing to a read error. Here the CDR3 DNA reads TGTGCTAGCAGCCCAAGGACTAGCGGGAGTAATTTCGAGCAGTACTTC. Its translation is CASSPRTSGSNFEQYF. This chain joins TRBV7-7 and TRBJ2-7; 13 bases agree with TRBD2. Germline-derived CDR1 and CDR2 are SSHAT and FNYEAQ (reference sequence). The CDR3 sequence is 16 residues long.

This clone was seen a handful of times. The chain uses TRBV30 and TRBJ1-1; D call uncertain. The CDR3 is 12 amino acids. V was clipped by 1 base and J by 5 bases, with 8 bases between them. Germline CDR1 GTSNPN, CDR2 SVGIG (reference sequence). CDR3 residues: CAWSALGTEAFF. For the CDR3, the DNA is TGTGCCTGGAGTGCCCTTGGAACTGAAGCTTTCTTT.

V is TRBV5-1 and J is TRBJ2-2, with 9 bases matching TRBD1. CDR1 and CDR2 (germline): SGHRS, YFSETQ. This CDR3 has 15 amino acids. V gave up 2 bases and J gave up 6 bases; unmatched junction bases: 5. CDR3 loop: CASSFSGTGPGELFF. CDR3 nucleotide sequence: TGCGCCAGCAGCTTCTCCGGGACAGGGCCCGGGGAGCTGTTTTTT.

This chain uses TRBV3-1 (or the pseudogene TRBV3-2) with TRBJ1-4; TRBD1 is a possible D gene (5 bases). CDR3 length: 11 amino acids. Germline V gene sequence: CDR1 LGHDT, CDR2 YNNKEL (reference sequence). The V end lost 6 bases, the J end lost 13 bases, and 12 bases lay between the germline ends. Here the CDR3 DNA reads TGTGCCAGCAGGCAGGCGGGACGACTGTTTTTT. Its protein product is CASRQAGRLFF.

V and J are TRBV6-5 and TRBJ2-7; a weak D match, TRBD1 (7 bases). This CDR3 is 14 amino acids long. Trimming cost V 6 bases and J 5 bases, with 17 bases left between them. Germline V CDR1 and CDR2: MNHEY, SVGAGI. CDR3 amino acids: CASRRARGDHEQYF. CDR3 DNA: TGTGCCAGCAGAAGGGCCAGGGGGGATCACGAGCAGTACTTC.

The chain joins TRBV11-2 to TRBJ2-7, with 11 bases identical to TRBD2. The V and J ends lost 4 bases and 4 bases, in that order; junction bases with no gene match: 6. The length of the CDR3 is 15 residues. Looked up from germline, CDR1 is SGHAT and CDR2 is FQNNGV. CDR3 amino acids: CASSSVAGGPYEQYF. Here the CDR3 DNA reads TGTGCCAGCAGCTCTGTAGCGGGAGGGCCGTACGAGCAGTACTTC.

The J gene is TRBJ2-3, the V gene TRBV28; possibly TRBD2 for D (6 bases). Germline lookup yields CDR1 MDHEN and CDR2 SYDVKM. The CDR3 totals 14 residues. The germline V and J ends were trimmed by 8 bases and 5 bases, with 17 bases remaining between them. CDR3: CASSETRAQDTQYF. CDR3 in DNA: TGTGCCAGCTCTGAGACTAGGGCACAAGATACGCAGTATTTT.

J is TRBJ2-2 and V is TRBV6-4; the match to TRBD2 covers 7 bases. The CDR3 loop spans 14 amino acids. J was trimmed by 3 bases and V by 5 bases; bases with no gene match: 3. CDR1 is MRHNA, CDR2 SNTAGT, per germline. The CDR3 is CASSSREDTGELFF. The CDR3 DNA is TGTGCCAGCAGTTCCCGGGAGGACACCGGGGAGCTGTTTTTT.

The V gene is TRBV3-1 (or the pseudogene TRBV3-2), the J gene TRBJ2-5; the match to TRBD2 covers 13 bases. The J segment lost 1 base and the V segment lost 4 bases, leaving 3 bases of the junction unmatched. The germline V gene has CDR1 LGHDT and CDR2 YNNKEL (reference sequence). CDR3 size: 16 residues. CDR3 coding DNA: TGTGCCAGCAGCCTTGGACTAGCGGGGGCCCAAGAGACCCAGTACTTC. The encoded protein is CASSLGLAGAQETQYF.

This clone has more than one count but fewer than ten. The genes are TRBV6-4 and TRBJ2-2; TRBD1 is a possible D gene (6 bases). Germline V gene sequence: CDR1 MRHNA, CDR2 SNTAGT. The CDR3 has 16 amino acids. Trimming took off 6 bases at V and 8 bases at J, with 22 bases between the two ends. CDR3 amino acids: CASSPKGGLDSGELFF. The CDR3 DNA sequence: TGTGCCAGCAGCCCCAAAGGGGGTCTGGACTCAGGGGAGCTGTTTTTT.

The DNA of the CDR3 is TGTGCCAGCAGCTTAGCGAGGGGTTCCTACGAGCAGTACTTC. Its protein product is CASSLARGSYEQYF. The J gene is TRBJ2-7, the V gene TRBV7-2; perhaps D is TRBD1 or TRBD2 (5 bases each). Germline V gene data show CDR1 as SGHTA and CDR2 as FQGNSA. V gave up 0 bases and J gave up 1 base, with 7 bases separating them. The CDR3 has 14 amino acids.

CDR3 DNA: TGTGCCAGCAGCCCCCTAGCGGGAGGGATAACCTACGAGCAGTACTTC. Amino acid sequence: CASSPLAGGITYEQYF. The V call is TRBV7-6, the J call TRBJ2-7; TRBD2 matches 12 bases. This CDR3 comprises 16 residues. Germline trimming cut 5 bases from V and 2 bases from J; bases unmatched to any gene: 7. Germline values: CDR1 SGHVS, CDR2 FNYEAQ.

The chain employs TRBV7-8 and TRBJ1-5; 10 bases are a match to TRBD1. Germline-derived CDR1 and CDR2 are SGHVS and FQNEAQ. With 6 bases clipped from V and 6 bases from J, the junction kept 5 bases outside the gene matches. The CDR3 is made up of 14 amino acids. The CDR3 loop reads CASRVDRGSQPQHF. CDR3 DNA sequence: TGTGCCAGCAGAGTGGACAGGGGGTCTCAGCCCCAGCATTTT.

The genes are TRBV28 and TRBJ2-7; the D gene is possibly TRBD2 (6 bases). The CDR3 spans 13 residues. Trimming left V 5 bases short and J 7 bases short, with 15 bases between. The V gene's germline CDR1 is MDHEN and CDR2 SYDVKM. The CDR3 region is CASSKGLGREQYF. CDR3 coding DNA: TGTGCCAGCAGTAAGGGACTGGGCCGGGAGCAGTACTTC.